Each of the 24 T cell receptor beta chains below was sequenced from the same sample in a study of blood T cell repertoires in COVID-19. The assay was immunoSEQ multiplex PCR, and TCRdb's table has in-frame clones only and misses some. Of roughly 100,000 clones in the sample, 70% to 90% were seen once. Sequenced sample: peripheral blood. The receptors stem from a man aged 45 to 65 with active or convalescent COVID-19.

This chain connects TRBV19 to TRBJ1-5; D might be TRBD1 (6 bases). The germline CDR1 and CDR2 sequences are LNHDA and SQIVND (reference sequence). Trimming pared 6 bases from V and 0 bases from J, leaving 12 bases between. This CDR3 is 15 amino acids long. CDR3 bases: TGTGCCAGTAGGTCAATGGACAGTAGCAATCAGCCCCAGCATTTT. It is translated as CASRSMDSSNQPQHF.

The chain carries TRBV18 and TRBJ2-1; TRBD1 aligns across 11 bases. Germline V gene data show CDR1 as KGHSH and CDR2 as LQKENI. V lost 0 bases, J lost 6 bases, and 4 bases stayed unmatched. This CDR3 is built from 16 residues. Here the CDR3 DNA reads TGTGCCAGCTCACCACCGATAGGGACAGGGGGCAATGAGCAGTTCTTC. Translating it yields CASSPPIGTGGNEQFF.

V usage is TRBV4-1 and J usage is TRBJ2-1; D uncertain. The CDR3 has 17 residues. Germline V gene data show CDR1 as MGHRA and CDR2 as YSYEKL. Trimming stripped 0 bases from V and 3 bases from J, with 15 bases between. This CDR3 reads CASSQDLEAWNYNEQFF. For the CDR3, the DNA is TGCGCCAGCAGCCAAGATCTCGAGGCCTGGAACTACAATGAGCAGTTCTTC.

The V gene is TRBV5-1, the J gene TRBJ2-5, with 9 bases fitting TRBD2. The trim removed 2 bases at V and 2 bases at J, leaving 7 bases unmatched. The CDR3 consists of 16 residues. Germline lookup yields CDR1 SGHRS and CDR2 YFSETQ. The CDR3 region is CASSLNAGGSQETQYF. DNA of the CDR3: TGCGCCAGCAGCTTAAATGCGGGGGGGTCTCAAGAGACCCAGTACTTC.

This chain joins TRBV15 and TRBJ2-5; 7 nucleotides match TRBD1. CDR3 size: 16 residues. Germline V gene data show CDR1 as LNHNV and CDR2 as YYDKDF (reference sequence). The trim removed 0 bases at V and 2 bases at J, leaving 6 bases unmatched. CDR3 in DNA: TGTGCCACCAGCAGAGATAGTAACAGGGGTCAAGAGACCCAGTACTTC. Its translation is CATSRDSNRGQETQYF.

The DNA of the CDR3 is TGTGCTAGTGGTTTGGATCGACGGGGGAAGGTGTTCTTC. The encoded protein is CASGLDRRGKVFF. The gene calls are TRBV12-5 and TRBJ2-1; tentatively, D is TRBD2 (6 bases). Germline CDR1 is LGHNT and CDR2 is FRNRAP. The germline V and J ends were trimmed by 1 base and 15 bases, with 16 bases remaining between them. CDR3 size: 13 residues.

The chain uses TRBV18 and TRBJ1-2; D is uncertain. CDR1 and CDR2 from the germline V gene are KGHSH and LQKENI. V lost 2 bases to trimming and J lost 5 bases, with 15 bases between them. The CDR3 consists of 15 residues. In DNA, the CDR3 is TGTGCCAGCTCACCAGAACAGAGCATCTTATATGGCTACACCTTC. Translated: CASSPEQSILYGYTF.

V usage is TRBV7-2 and J usage is TRBJ2-3, with 8 bases fitting TRBD2. CDR3 length: 15 residues. V trimming: 2 bases; J trimming: 6 bases; junction bases outside the gene matches: 7. From germline, CDR1 is SGHTA and CDR2 FQGNSA. The DNA of the CDR3 is TGTGCCAGCAGCTTAACGGGGGGGCTCTTTGATACGCAGTATTTT. Its translation is CASSLTGGLFDTQYF.

The gene calls are TRBV11-2 and TRBJ1-1; D is unclear. The CDR3 covers 13 residues. From germline, CDR1 is SGHAT and CDR2 FQNNGV. Trimming cost V 1 base and J 0 bases, with 3 bases left between them. The DNA for the CDR3 is TGTGCCAGCAGCTTAGTAATGAACACTGAAGCTTTCTTT. The encoded protein is CASSLVMNTEAFF.

The V call is TRBV7-2, the J call TRBJ1-4, with TRBD1 matching over 8 bases. CDR3 length equals 15 residues. V was clipped by 4 bases and J by 4 bases; unmatched bases: 5. Germline CDR1 reads SGHTA; CDR2 reads FQGNSA. The CDR3 DNA is TGTGCCAGCAGCTCCCGGACAGGGCTTAATGAAAAACTGTTTTTT. This sequence encodes CASSSRTGLNEKLFF.

V and J are TRBV24-1 and TRBJ2-5, with 9 nucleotides matching TRBD1. Germline values: CDR1 KGHDR, CDR2 SFDVKD. After removal of 3 bases from V and 4 bases from J, the junction contained 5 bases not matched to a gene. The CDR3 loop spans 15 amino acids. The CDR3 protein is CATSDTGQGAETQYF. Here the CDR3 DNA reads TGTGCCACCAGTGATACGGGACAGGGCGCAGAGACCCAGTACTTC.

The chain links TRBV15 to TRBJ1-3, with TRBD1 as a possible D gene (6 bases). The CDR3 totals 15 residues. Germline V gene data show CDR1 as LNHNV and CDR2 as YYDKDF (reference sequence). V gave up 4 bases and J gave up 2 bases, with 12 bases separating them. CDR3 coding DNA: TGTGCCACCAGCAAATACAGGGAAACTGGAAACACCATATATTTT. As protein: CATSKYRETGNTIYF.

The rearrangement links TRBV28 to TRBJ2-7; no clear D gene. CDR1 is MDHEN and CDR2 is SYDVKM in the germline V gene. This CDR3 contains 13 residues. V was trimmed by 5 bases and J by 3 bases, leaving 11 bases between them. The CDR3 reads CASSPPLGYEQYV. CDR3 in DNA: TGTGCCAGCAGTCCACCGCTCGGCTACGAGCAGTACGTC.

CDR3 protein: CASSPRGSNEKLFF. CDR3 coding DNA: TGTGCCAGCAGCCCCAGGGGGTCGAATGAAAAACTGTTTTTT. The gene calls are TRBV3-1 (or the pseudogene TRBV3-2) and TRBJ1-4, with TRBD1 matching 7 bases. This CDR3 has 14 residues. The germline gives CDR1 LGHDT, CDR2 YNNKEL (reference sequence). With 4 bases clipped from V and 5 bases from J, the junction kept 4 bases outside the gene matches.

The rearrangement uses TRBV11-2 and TRBJ1-3, with 7 bases matching TRBD1. Trimming at V came to 3 bases and at J to 7 bases, leaving 9 bases not matched to a gene. The CDR3 has 15 amino acids. Looked up from germline, CDR1 is SGHAT and CDR2 is FQNNGV. This CDR3 reads CASSLNQDRSNTIYF. The DNA for the CDR3 is TGTGCCAGCAGCTTGAACCAGGACAGGTCGAACACCATATATTTT.

Only one count was recorded for this clone. In the same sample, other DNA sequences code for this CDR3. The V gene is TRBV3-1 (or the pseudogene TRBV3-2), the J gene TRBJ2-6; D unresolved. V lost 0 bases and J lost 1, with 4 bases in between. Germline V gene sequence: CDR1 LGHDT, CDR2 YNNKEL (reference sequence). The CDR3 length is 15 residues. CDR3 protein: CASSQDLSGANVLTF. In DNA form, the CDR3 reads TGTGCCAGCAGCCAAGACTTGTCTGGGGCCAACGTCCTGACTTTC.

The V and J genes are TRBV7-9 and TRBJ1-4; no clear D gene. CDR3 size: 15 residues. Trimming left V 5 bases short and J 7 bases short, with 17 bases between. Germline loops: CDR1 SEHNR, CDR2 FQNEAQ (reference sequence). The CDR3, as DNA: TGTGCCAGCAGCCCTAAATCACTGTATTCTGAAAAACTGTTTTTT. Its translation: CASSPKSLYSEKLFF.

The genes are TRBV6-5 and TRBJ2-3, with D tentatively TRBD2 (6 bases). The CDR3 has 14 residues. Per the germline V gene, CDR1 is MNHEY and CDR2 is SVGAGI. V lost 7 bases, J lost 2 bases, and 13 bases lay in between. CDR3 nucleotide sequence: TGTGCCAGCACGCCGCGGGGAAACACAGATACGCAGTATTTT. This codes for CASTPRGNTDTQYF.

The rearrangement uses TRBV7-2 and TRBJ2-1, with 8 bases aligning to TRBD2. The V gene end was trimmed by 3 bases and the J gene end by 5 bases; junction bases not matched to a gene: 3. In germline, CDR1 is SGHTA, CDR2 FQGNSA. The CDR3 consists of 14 residues. The CDR3 sequence: CASSFSGGDNEQFF. The CDR3 DNA is TGTGCCAGCAGCTTCAGCGGGGGTGACAATGAGCAGTTCTTC. Based on the CDR3 plus reference TRBV7-2 and TRBJ2-1, the full variable domain is GAGVSQSPSNKVTEKGKDVELRCDPISGHTALYWYRQSLGQGLEFLIYFQGNSAPDKSGLPSDRFSAERTGGSVSTLTIQRTQQEDSAVYLCASSFSGGDNEQFFGPGTRLTVL.

The chain combines TRBV7-2 with TRBJ2-5, with TRBD2 matching 7 bases. Germline V gene sequence: CDR1 SGHTA, CDR2 FQGNSA. The CDR3 has 14 amino acids. V gave up 7 bases and J gave up 4 bases; unmatched junction bases: 9. The CDR3 protein is CASTILTGGETQYF. The CDR3 bases are TGTGCCAGCACCATACTGACGGGGGGAGAGACCCAGTACTTC.

This sequence joins TRBV14 and TRBJ1-3, with D tentatively TRBD1 (5 bases). Trimming left V 6 bases short and J 1 base short, with 13 bases between. The CDR3 length is 15 residues. Germline loops: CDR1 SGHDN, CDR2 FVKESK. The chain's CDR3 is CASSPQGSSGNTIYF. The CDR3, as DNA: TGTGCCAGCAGTCCCCAGGGATCGTCTGGAAACACCATATATTTT.

This clone came up once. This chain uses TRBV29-1 with TRBJ2-7, with 7 bases aligning to TRBD1. In germline, CDR1 is SQVTM, CDR2 ANQGSEA. The CDR3 is 11 amino acids. The junction had 4 bases not matched to a gene; V was cut back by 5 bases and J by 6 bases. The CDR3 protein is CSVSTGSEQYV. For the CDR3, the DNA is TGCAGCGTTTCGACAGGGTCCGAGCAGTACGTC.

The chain links TRBV13 to TRBJ2-3; a possible D gene is TRBD2 (5 bases). The CDR3 runs to 16 residues. Germline CDR1 is PRHDT and CDR2 is FYEKMQ (reference sequence). Between the trimmed V and J ends, which lost 0 bases and 2 bases, there was a span of 12 bases. CDR3 in amino acids: CASSLGRTGVTDTQYF. Written as DNA, the CDR3 is TGTGCCAGCAGCTTAGGCAGGACTGGGGTCACAGATACGCAGTATTTT. Complete variable domain (other parts from reference TRBV13 and TRBJ2-3): AAGVIQSPRHLIKEKRETATLKCYPIPRHDTVYWYQQGPGQDPQFLISFYEKMQSDKGSIPDRFSAQQFSDYHSELNMSSLELGDSALYFCASSLGRTGVTDTQYFGPGTRLTVL.

The chain has TRBV3-1 (or the pseudogene TRBV3-2) and TRBJ1-2, with 9 bases identical to TRBD1. Germline V CDR1 and CDR2: LGHDT, YNNKEL (reference sequence). The CDR3 loop spans 16 amino acids. The V and J ends lost 4 bases and 1 base, in that order; junction bases with no gene match: 7. The CDR3 spells CASSPLGDRDNYGYTF. The DNA of the CDR3 is TGTGCCAGCAGCCCGCTCGGGGACAGGGATAACTATGGCTACACCTTC.